This paragraph reports one T cell receptor beta chain. The record originates from a study of T cell responses to AZD1222 COVID-19 vaccine. Looked up from germline, CDR1 is MDHEN and CDR2 is SYDVKM. V was clipped by 6 bases and J by 0 bases; unmatched bases: 20. This CDR3 is 21 amino acids long. The protocol was immunoSEQ multiplex PCR, while the TCRdb copy is restricted to in-frame clones and leaves out a portion. The sample lists about 120,000 clones, under 95% occurring once. Sequences were derived from peripheral blood, sampled 28 days after the second AZD1222 dose. This chain joins TRBV28 and TRBJ2-2; 9 positions match TRBD2. This sequence originates from an adult who received the AZD1222 COVID-19 vaccine. For the CDR3, the DNA is TGTGCCAGCAGCGCACACCCCCGGGCACTAGCGGGTATAGCGAACACCGGGGAGCTGTTTTTT. Encoded protein: CASSAHPRALAGIANTGELFF.